The 16 T cell receptor beta chains given below trace back to one sample, sequenced in a study of blood T cell repertoires in COVID-19. Measured with immunoSEQ multiplex PCR; TCRdb has only the in-frame clones, and not every one. Of 150,000 to 160,000 clones listed, roughly 88% are singletons. Input material: peripheral blood. The receptors stem from a man between 60 and 75 years old with COVID-19, enrolled during active disease.

The chain carries TRBV30 and TRBJ2-2, with D perhaps matching TRBD1 (5 bases). This CDR3 has 15 residues. Germline V CDR1 and CDR2: GTSNPN, SVGIG (reference sequence). V lost 2 bases and J lost 4, with 14 bases in between. The CDR3 is CAWSRLVTGTGELFF. Written as DNA, the CDR3 is TGTGCCTGGAGTCGGCTTGTAACAGGCACCGGGGAGCTGTTTTTT.

In this sample, this clone turned up once. The rearrangement uses TRBV18 and TRBJ2-3; D is possibly TRBD2 (5 bases). CDR1 and CDR2 from the germline V gene are KGHSH and LQKENI. With 3 bases removed from V and 2 bases from J, the gap between germline ends came to 12 bases. CDR3 length equals 15 residues. The CDR3 sequence is CASSPRGKDTDTQYF. DNA of the CDR3: TGTGCCAGCTCACCCCGGGGTAAAGACACAGATACGCAGTATTTT.

The V and J genes are TRBV7-2 and TRBJ2-3, with D maybe TRBD2 (5 bases). This CDR3 spans 13 amino acids. The germline V gene has CDR1 SGHTA and CDR2 FQGNSA. V lost 1 base and J lost 5, with 7 bases in between. The CDR3 DNA reads TGTGCCAGCAGCTTAGGACGGGGAGATACGCAGTATTTT. It specifies CASSLGRGDTQYF.

This rearrangement joins TRBV6-5 to TRBJ1-6; D perhaps matches TRBD1 (6 bases). Trimming pared 0 bases from V and 6 bases from J, leaving 6 bases between. Looked up from germline, CDR1 is MNHEY and CDR2 is SVGAGI. The CDR3 covers 14 residues. CDR3 nucleotide sequence: TGTGCCAGCAGTTACTCAGGGGGTAATTCACCCCTCCACTTT. Amino acid sequence: CASSYSGGNSPLHF.

The chain has TRBV7-2 and TRBJ1-2; D gene unclear. Germline V gene data show CDR1 as SGHTA and CDR2 as FQGNSA. The CDR3 length is 12 residues. The V and J ends lost 7 bases and 7 bases respectively, with 13 bases between them. In nucleotides, the CDR3 is TGTGCCAGCAAAAGTCCTGGCAGTGGCTACACCTTC. Its translation: CASKSPGSGYTF.

The chain has TRBV10-3 and TRBJ1-4; 8 bases align to TRBD1. The ends lost 9 bases at V and 4 bases at J; junction bases unmatched: 7. Germline V gene lookup returns CDR1 ENHRY and CDR2 SYGVKD. CDR3 size: 14 residues. CDR3 region: CAISAGGSNEKLFF. The CDR3 DNA reads as TGTGCCATTTCAGCAGGGGGCAGTAATGAAAAACTGTTTTTT.

The chain carries TRBV19 and TRBJ1-2; a possible D gene is TRBD1 (5 bases). Trimming left V 1 base short and J 1 base short, with 13 bases between. Germline-derived CDR1 and CDR2 are LNHDA and SQIVND (reference sequence). This CDR3 spans 16 amino acids. The CDR3 coding sequence is TGTGCCAGTAGTATAGTAGGGGTAGCGGGTAACTATGGCTACACCTTC. Amino acid sequence: CASSIVGVAGNYGYTF.

This clone was seen just once. DNA of the CDR3: TGTGCCAGCAGCCTGAGCGGCTCCTATAATTCACCCCTCCACTTT. Translation gives CASSLSGSYNSPLHF. The chain combines TRBV28 with TRBJ1-6; D is unresolved. This CDR3 spans 15 amino acids. Trimming shortened V by 6 bases and J by 0 bases, and 9 bases separated the two germline ends. The V gene's germline CDR1 is MDHEN and CDR2 SYDVKM.

This rearrangement joins TRBV29-1 to TRBJ1-1; D is uncertain. The V and J ends lost 7 bases and 2 bases respectively, with 5 bases between them. Looked up from germline, CDR1 is SQVTM and CDR2 is ANQGSEA. This CDR3 has 10 amino acids. The DNA for the CDR3 is TGCAGCGCTCATAACACTGAAGCTTTCTTT. Amino acid sequence: CSAHNTEAFF.

The gene calls are TRBV19 and TRBJ2-2; D perhaps matches TRBD1 (6 bases). The length of the CDR3 is 16 residues. V lost 0 bases and J 2 bases, leaving 10 bases between the germline ends. CDR1 and CDR2 from the germline V gene are LNHDA and SQIVND (reference sequence). The CDR3 loop is CASSIDRQVNTGELFF. DNA for the CDR3: TGTGCCAGTAGTATAGATAGACAGGTTAACACCGGGGAGCTGTTTTTT.

The CDR3 sequence is CASNRRERDEQFF. The DNA for the CDR3 is TGTGCCAGCAACAGACGGGAGCGCGATGAGCAGTTCTTC. V gene TRBV7-9 combines with J gene TRBJ2-1; TRBD2 might be the D (6 bases). V was pared by 7 bases and J by 8 bases, with 15 bases between. Per germline, CDR1 SEHNR and CDR2 FQNEAQ (reference sequence). The CDR3 extends over 13 amino acids.

To note about this clone: At one boundary the junction diverges from the germline segment, which might be a read error. The V call is TRBV7-2, the J call TRBJ1-1; no firm D call. There are 15 residues in the CDR3. Per the germline V gene, CDR1 is SGHTA and CDR2 is FQGNSA. The CDR3 DNA reads as TGTGCCAGCAGCCTAGCCACGGGAATGAACACTGAAGCTTTCTTT. Protein: CASSLATGMNTEAFF. The whole variable domain, remainder taken from reference TRBV7-2 and TRBJ1-1, is GAGVSQSPSNKVTEKGKDVELRCDPISGHTALYWYRQSLGQGLEFLIYFQGNSAPDKSGLPSDRFSAERTGGSVSTLTIQRTQQEDSAVYLCASSLATGMNTEAFFGQGTRLTVV.

The gene calls are TRBV29-1 and TRBJ1-4; 9 nucleotides match TRBD1. The CDR3 spans 15 residues. V lost 4 bases, J lost 3 bases, and 6 bases stayed unmatched. CDR1 is SQVTM and CDR2 is ANQGSEA in the germline V gene. Written as DNA, the CDR3 is TGCAGCGTTGGGTACGGGACAGGGTCTAATGAAAAACTGTTTTTT. It is translated as CSVGYGTGSNEKLFF. The variable domain in full, with the rest retrieved from reference TRBV29-1 and TRBJ1-4, is SAVISQKPSRDICQRGTSLTIQCQVDSQVTMMFWYRQQPGQSLTLIATANQGSEATYESGFVIDKFPISRPNLTFSTLTVSNMSPEDSSIYLCSVGYGTGSNEKLFFGSGTQLSVL.

The chain has TRBV4-3 and TRBJ1-2; 7 nucleotides match TRBD1. This CDR3 spans 15 amino acids. V was pared by 4 bases and J by 2 bases, with 7 bases of the junction left unmatched. The germline gives CDR1 LGHNA, CDR2 YSLEER. The CDR3 loop is CASSLTVRGNYGYTF. For the CDR3, the DNA is TGCGCCAGCAGCCTCACCGTCAGGGGGAACTATGGCTACACCTTC.

The genes are TRBV7-2 and TRBJ1-3, with D uncertain. CDR3 length: 14 residues. The V end lost 1 base, the J end lost 0 bases, and 4 bases lay between the germline ends. Germline lookup yields CDR1 SGHTA and CDR2 FQGNSA. The DNA for the CDR3 is TGTGCCAGCAGCTTAGACTACTCTGGAAACACCATATATTTT. Translated: CASSLDYSGNTIYF.

Concerning this clone itself: Other DNA sequences of this sample code for an identical CDR3. The rearrangement uses TRBV6-5 and TRBJ2-7, with a possible D match to TRBD2 (5 bases). Trimming cost V 6 bases and J 0 bases, with 15 bases left between them. Germline V gives CDR1 MNHEY, CDR2 SVGAGI. The CDR3 covers 15 residues. Here the CDR3 reads CASSPRAGSSYEQYF. In DNA form, the CDR3 reads TGTGCCAGCAGCCCGAGGGCGGGTTCCTCCTACGAGCAGTACTTC.